The 30 T cell receptor beta chains below were found in one sample sequenced in a study of identical twins (TCRdb year 2016). Libraries were constructed by 5' RACE. Sequencing relied on an Illumina HiSeq 2000. Using fastp trimming at Q25 and MiXCR clonotype assembly, TCRdb reanalyzed the public sequencing data and kept in-frame beta chains. Here each entry gathers all rows of one CDR3 protein and keeps the most common genes and DNA. Present in this sample are some 1,700,000 distinct CDR3 sequences, 25% to 35% of which were seen just once. The ten largest clonotypes hold less than 0.35% of the sample. The sequencing sample was made of cord blood. The receptors here all came from a newborn girl in good health.

V usage is TRBV4-3 and J usage is TRBJ2-2; 7 bases map to TRBD2. V lost 1 base and J lost 4; bases outside the gene matches: 12. Germline V gene lookup returns CDR1 LGHNA and CDR2 YSLEER. The CDR3 length is 18 residues. In DNA form, the CDR3 reads TGCGCCAGCAGCCAAGGGCTAGCGGTCTCCCGGGGCACCGGGGAGCTGTTTTTT. Protein: CASSQGLAVSRGTGELFF.

This clonotype was counted a few times. The V gene is TRBV7-9, the J gene TRBJ1-4; D may be TRBD1 (6 bases). V lost 0 bases and J 8 bases, leaving 13 bases between the germline ends. This CDR3 is built from 15 residues. Germline CDR1 is SEHNR and CDR2 is FQNEAQ (reference sequence). As DNA, the CDR3 is TGTGCCAGCAGCTTAGCCCGGATGGGGGGCGAAAAACTGTTTTTT. Amino acids: CASSLARMGGEKLFF.

The chain has TRBV27 and TRBJ1-1; TRBD1 matches at 7 bases. This CDR3 spans 15 amino acids. CDR1 and CDR2 (germline): MNHEY, SMNVEV (reference sequence). V was clipped by 5 bases and J by 3 bases; unmatched bases: 9. CDR3 sequence reads: CASSDSRGGYTEAFF. The CDR3 DNA follows: TGTGCCAGCAGTGACTCCAGGGGGGGGTACACTGAAGCTTTCTTT.

About this clonotype: At one boundary the junction diverges from the germline segment, which might be a read error. The rearrangement links TRBV7-7 to TRBJ2-5; 9 nucleotides align to TRBD2. CDR1 and CDR2 from the germline V gene are SSHAT and FNYEAQ (reference sequence). The CDR3 is 17 amino acids. DNA of the CDR3: TGTGCTAGCAGCTTAGTTAGCGGGAGAGTGGGCTACAATGAGCAGTACTTC. As protein: CASSLVSGRVGYNEQYF.

The chain is built from TRBV10-3 and TRBJ2-3, with D perhaps TRBD1 (6 bases). The CDR3 consists of 16 residues. V was pared by 6 bases and J by 2 bases, with 18 bases between. CDR1 and CDR2 (germline): ENHRY, SYGVKD. This CDR3 is CAISRWDTPFTDTQYF. DNA of the CDR3: TGTGCCATCAGCCGTTGGGACACTCCTTTCACAGATACGCAGTATTTT.

Details on this clonotype: A read error is possible here, since a much larger clone lies one base away. The chain uses TRBV29-1 and TRBJ1-2; no firm D call. V was cut by 4 bases and J by 1 base, with 10 bases left in between. CDR1 is SQVTM, CDR2 ANQGSEA, per germline. CDR3 length equals 13 residues. CDR3 residues: CSVGEVRNYGYTF. The CDR3 DNA sequence: TGCAGCGTTGGCGAAGTCCGTAACTATGGCTACACCTTC.

The chain couples TRBV20-1 to TRBJ1-6, with 8 nucleotides matching TRBD1. J lost 6 bases, V lost 0 bases, and 4 bases had no gene match. CDR3 length: 15 amino acids. Germline CDR1 and CDR2: DFQATT and SNEGSKA (reference sequence). The CDR3 protein is CSARDWDRLNSPLHF. The CDR3 coding sequence is TGCAGTGCTAGAGATTGGGACAGGCTTAATTCACCCCTCCACTTT.

This clonotype has just a few counts. This chain links TRBV29-1 with TRBJ1-4, with D unresolved. The CDR3 sequence is 14 residues long. The V gene lost 4 bases and the J gene lost 0 bases, with 9 bases spanning the gap. The germline V gene has CDR1 SQVTM and CDR2 ANQGSEA. The CDR3 loop is CSVGGFATNEKLFF. The CDR3 DNA reads TGCAGCGTTGGGGGATTTGCAACTAATGAAAAACTGTTTTTT.

At least ten counts were recorded for this clonotype. The chain couples TRBV3-1 to TRBJ1-2; D is ambiguous. Trimming removed 0 bases at V and 2 bases at J, with 7 bases between. The CDR3 sequence is 14 residues long. Germline V gives CDR1 LGHDT, CDR2 YNNKEL (reference sequence). The chain's CDR3 is CASSQEPSNYGYTF. The CDR3 DNA reads as TGTGCCAGCAGCCAAGAGCCGTCGAACTATGGCTACACCTTC.

The chain joins TRBV9 to TRBJ2-2, with D possibly TRBD2 on 5 matching bases. V lost 4 bases, J lost 6 bases, and 16 bases lay in between. This CDR3 spans 15 amino acids. CDR1 SGDLS and CDR2 YYNGEE come from the germline V gene. CDR3 amino acids: CASSPVLGPPGELFF. DNA of the CDR3: TGTGCCAGCAGCCCCGTACTAGGCCCCCCCGGGGAGCTGTTTTTT.

This clonotype was detected a few times. CDR3 in amino acids: CSVGGRAADEQFF. CDR3 DNA sequence: TGCAGCGTTGGCGGGAGGGCCGCGGATGAGCAGTTCTTC. The chain uses TRBV29-1 and TRBJ2-1, with 9 bases identical to TRBD2. J gave up 8 bases and V 4 bases, and 6 bases lay outside the gene matches. Germline values: CDR1 SQVTM, CDR2 ANQGSEA. CDR3 length: 13 residues.

The chain joins TRBV12-3 or TRBV12-4 to TRBJ2-5; TRBD1 aligns across 7 bases. The J call may be incorrect, as the DNA end agrees better with TRBJ2-7. The CDR3 runs to 16 residues. The chain's CDR3 is CASSFPTGLRTYEQYF. For the CDR3, the DNA is TGTGCCAGCAGTTTCCCGACAGGGTTAAGAACCTACGAGCAGTACTTC.

The V and J genes are TRBV13 and TRBJ2-7; 9 bases match TRBD2. Germline trimming cut 7 bases from V and 7 bases from J; bases unmatched to any gene: 14. The CDR3 extends over 15 amino acids. CDR1 PRHDT and CDR2 FYEKMQ come from the germline V gene (reference sequence). CDR3 protein: CASTSTSGSYNEQYF. The DNA of the CDR3 is TGTGCCAGCACCTCGACTAGCGGCTCCTACAATGAGCAGTACTTC.

This clonotype came up once. The V and J genes are TRBV20-1 and TRBJ2-7, with 12 bases aligning to TRBD2. Germline lookup yields CDR1 DFQATT and CDR2 SNEGSKA (reference sequence). The CDR3 is made up of 15 amino acids. V shed 4 bases, J shed 0 bases, and the junction held 4 bases outside the gene matches. The DNA for the CDR3 is TGCAGTGCTACTCTAGCGGGGGGGTCCTCCTACGAGCAGTACTTC. It codes for CSATLAGGSSYEQYF.

This clonotype was found a few times. The chain employs TRBV12-3 or TRBV12-4 and TRBJ2-3; tentative D call: TRBD1 (5 bases). Trimming removed 6 bases from V and 0 bases from J, with 13 bases in between. The CDR3 has 15 residues. The CDR3 bases are TGTGCCAGCAGGCTAGGGGCGGCTAGCACAGATACGCAGTATTTT. Protein product: CASRLGAASTDTQYF.

This clonotype was counted only a few times. The chain links TRBV20-1 to TRBJ1-2; weak D call: TRBD1 (6 bases). Germline V gene data show CDR1 as DFQATT and CDR2 as SNEGSKA (reference sequence). The CDR3 extends over 14 amino acids. V was pared by 4 bases and J by 1 base, with 13 bases between. CDR3 DNA sequence: TGCAGTGCTACCAACAGGGACCTTAACTATGGCTACACCTTC. Its translation is CSATNRDLNYGYTF.

The rearrangement links TRBV20-1 to TRBJ2-7; D unresolved. The germline V gene has CDR1 DFQATT and CDR2 SNEGSKA (reference sequence). V was shortened by 3 bases and J by 5 bases, with 11 bases between the two germline ends. This CDR3 is 12 amino acids long. Here the CDR3 reads CSARRWVDEQYF. The DNA of the CDR3 is TGCAGTGCTAGGAGGTGGGTTGACGAGCAGTACTTC.

This clonotype occurred a few times. The chain recombines TRBV3-1 with TRBJ1-2; tentatively, D is TRBD1 (6 bases). Trimming cost V 1 base and J 6 bases, with 15 bases left between them. Germline V gene lookup returns CDR1 LGHDT and CDR2 YNNKEL (reference sequence). This CDR3 region has 15 residues. The CDR3 region has the DNA TGTGCCAGCAGCCAAGTTAATTGGGGGGCGCATGGCTACACCTTC. Translated, it gives CASSQVNWGAHGYTF. The whole variable domain, remainder taken from reference TRBV3-1 and TRBJ1-2, is DTAVSQTPKYLVTQMGNDKSIKCEQNLGHDTMYWYKQDSKKFLKIMFSYNNKELIINETVPNRFSPKSPDKAHLNLHINSLELGDSAVYFCASSQVNWGAHGYTFGSGTRLTVV.

This rearrangement joins TRBV2 to TRBJ1-2; 8 nucleotides align to TRBD1. V gave up 10 bases and J gave up 2 bases; unmatched junction bases: 9. This CDR3 spans 14 amino acids. Germline V gene lookup returns CDR1 SNHLY and CDR2 FYNNEI. The chain's CDR3 is CANRSGQDNYGYTF. The CDR3 DNA follows: TGTGCCAACAGATCGGGACAGGACAACTATGGCTACACCTTC.

This clonotype was observed a handful of times. The rearrangement uses TRBV4-1 and TRBJ1-2; D remains unclear. Looked up from germline, CDR1 is MGHRA and CDR2 is YSYEKL. With 1 base removed from V and 4 bases from J, the gap between germline ends came to 7 bases. The CDR3 spans 13 residues. DNA of the CDR3: TGCGCCAGCAGCCAAGCGACGTGCTATGGCTACACCTTC. Protein sequence: CASSQATCYGYTF.

This sequence joins TRBV11-2 and TRBJ1-5, with D tentatively TRBD1 (6 bases). The V end was cut by 1 base, the J end by 4 bases, with 17 bases between. The CDR3 is 17 residues long. Germline values: CDR1 SGHAT, CDR2 FQNNGV. The CDR3 DNA is TGTGCCAGCAGCTTAGGGGGCGTTGGGGGGCGGAATCAGCCCCAGCATTTT. It yields the protein CASSLGGVGGRNQPQHF.

The V call is TRBV7-9, the J call TRBJ2-7, with no clear D. Trimming removed 5 bases at V and 7 bases at J, with 15 bases between. The V gene's germline CDR1 is SEHNR and CDR2 FQNEAQ (reference sequence). The CDR3 totals 13 residues. The DNA of the CDR3 is TGTGCCAGCAGCCCGGGCTGGGTGAATGAGCAGTACTTC. This gives the protein CASSPGWVNEQYF.

This clonotype was seen repeatedly, ten times or more. The rearrangement links TRBV29-1 to TRBJ2-3, with TRBD1 matching over 7 bases. The junction had 2 bases not matched to a gene; V was cut back by 4 bases and J by 7 bases. The CDR3 totals 11 residues. The V gene's germline CDR1 is SQVTM and CDR2 ANQGSEA. In nucleotides, the CDR3 is TGCAGCGTTGGGACAGGCTATACGCAGTATTTT. Protein: CSVGTGYTQYF.

The rearrangement uses TRBV2 and TRBJ1-1; D possibly corresponds to TRBD1 (6 bases). CDR1 and CDR2 from the germline V gene are SNHLY and FYNNEI. This CDR3 is 13 amino acids long. Trimming took off 9 bases at V and 11 bases at J, with 22 bases between the two ends. Here the CDR3 DNA reads TGTGCCAGACTTACTAGGGGGGAGGTTCGTGCTTTCTTT. As protein: CARLTRGEVRAFF.

V is TRBV10-3 and J is TRBJ2-7, with 9 bases fitting TRBD2. The CDR3 extends over 18 amino acids. Germline V gene lookup returns CDR1 ENHRY and CDR2 SYGVKD. V lost 0 bases to trimming and J lost 3 bases; unmatched junction nucleotides: 12. CDR3 DNA sequence: TGTGCCATCAGTGAGTCCATAGCGGGAGCTCGAGGGTTCTACGAGCAGTACTTC. Translation gives CAISESIAGARGFYEQYF.

This chain joins TRBV10-3 and TRBJ2-2, with D perhaps TRBD2 (6 bases). Germline-derived CDR1 and CDR2 are ENHRY and SYGVKD. The CDR3 spans 16 residues. V gave up 0 bases and J gave up 6 bases, with 14 bases separating them. CDR3 bases: TGTGCCATCAGTGAGTCGTTCAGGGACTCCTCCGGGGAGCTGTTTTTT. Its translation: CAISESFRDSSGELFF.

This clonotype showed up just a few times. The rearrangement joins TRBV20-1 to TRBJ2-5, with D perhaps matching TRBD1 or TRBD2 (5 bases each). The V and J ends lost 6 bases and 8 bases respectively, with 25 bases between them. The CDR3 loop spans 15 amino acids. The germline gives CDR1 DFQATT, CDR2 SNEGSKA (reference sequence). This CDR3 reads CSAKVARSGGATQYF. As DNA, the CDR3 is TGCAGTGCAAAAGTTGCACGGTCTGGGGGAGCTACCCAGTACTTC.

Comments on this clonotype: With a much larger clone just one base away, this may be a read error. CDR3: CASSRTSRVTDTQYF. Written as DNA, the CDR3 is TGTGCCAGCAGCCGGACTAGCAGGGTCACAGATACGCAGTATTTT. This rearrangement joins TRBV7-2 to TRBJ2-3; the match to TRBD2 covers 8 bases. CDR1 and CDR2 from the germline V gene are SGHTA and FQGNSA. The CDR3 is 15 residues long. The junction had 6 bases not matched to a gene; V was cut back by 5 bases and J by 2 bases.

In this sample, this clonotype turned up a few times. V is TRBV5-1 and J is TRBJ2-1; D remains unclear. The V gene's germline CDR1 is SGHRS and CDR2 YFSETQ. V gave up 4 bases and J gave up 5 bases, with 7 bases separating them. This CDR3 comprises 12 residues. The CDR3 is CASSPTNNEQFF. The CDR3 DNA reads as TGCGCCAGCAGCCCCACAAACAATGAGCAGTTCTTC.

This clonotype was counted many times. This chain links TRBV5-1 with TRBJ2-7; 9 bases map to TRBD2. The germline V gene encodes CDR1 SGHRS and CDR2 YFSETQ. Unmatched junction bases numbered 10, after V lost 4 bases and J lost 2 bases. This CDR3 is 16 amino acids long. CDR3 residues: CASSKYGLAFPYEQYF. The CDR3 DNA reads as TGCGCCAGCAGCAAATACGGACTAGCGTTCCCCTACGAGCAGTACTTC.